The 17 T cell receptor beta chains below were found in one sample sequenced in a study. TCRdb reprocessed the RT-PCR reads with MiXCR, giving one entry per CDR3 protein. The table includes 550,000 to 750,000 distinct CDR3 sequences, 12% to 15% detected once. Specimen: memory CD4+ T cells from blood. The receptors stem from a female donor in good health, serving as a healthy control.

This rearrangement joins TRBV7-2 to TRBJ2-5, with D possibly TRBD2 on 7 matching bases. The V gene's germline CDR1 is SGHTA and CDR2 FQGNSA. V lost 5 bases, J lost 0 bases, and 13 bases lay in between. The CDR3 contains 15 residues. For the CDR3, the DNA is TGTGCCAGCAGCCGAGGGGGGGCGTACCAAGAGACCCAGTACTTC. It translates to CASSRGGAYQETQYF. The whole variable domain, filled in from reference TRBV7-2 and TRBJ2-5, reads GAGVSQSPSNKVTEKGKDVELRCDPISGHTALYWYRQSLGQGLEFLIYFQGNSAPDKSGLPSDRFSAERTGGSVSTLTIQRTQQEDSAVYLCASSRGGAYQETQYFGPGTRLLVL.

The chain has TRBV18 and TRBJ2-3; D possibly corresponds to TRBD1 (6 bases). Germline CDR1 reads KGHSH; CDR2 reads LQKENI. CDR3 size: 15 residues. V was cut by 3 bases and J by 6 bases, with 16 bases left in between. Here the CDR3 reads CASSPSTQGYDTQYF. The CDR3 nucleotides are TGTGCCAGCTCACCTTCAACCCAGGGGTACGATACGCAGTATTTT.

This sequence joins TRBV6-1 and TRBJ2-3; TRBD2 agrees at 10 bases. The CDR3 runs to 18 residues. The germline CDR1 and CDR2 sequences are MNHNS and SASEGT. With V trimmed by 0 bases and J by 2 bases, 8 bases remained unmatched. CDR3 sequence: CASSEAGLAGAITDTQYF. Written as DNA, the CDR3 is TGTGCCAGCAGTGAAGCTGGGCTAGCGGGGGCGATCACAGATACGCAGTATTTT.

The sample holds many counts of this clonotype. V and J are TRBV12-3 or TRBV12-4 and TRBJ2-3; 11 bases map to TRBD2. The CDR3 has 15 amino acids. The V gene end was trimmed by 6 bases and the J gene end by 0 bases; junction bases not matched to a gene: 2. The CDR3 sequence is CASRGLAESTDTQYF. CDR3 coding DNA: TGTGCCAGCAGGGGACTAGCGGAGAGCACAGATACGCAGTATTTT.

The rearrangement uses TRBV28 and TRBJ2-3; 13 bases match TRBD2. This CDR3 has 18 amino acids. The J segment lost 2 bases and the V segment lost 1 base, leaving 6 bases of the junction unmatched. Germline lookup yields CDR1 MDHEN and CDR2 SYDVKM. The CDR3 sequence is CASSLYGGLAGYTDTQYF. DNA for the CDR3: TGTGCCAGCAGTTTATATGGGGGACTAGCGGGGTACACAGATACGCAGTATTTT.

The table lists this clonotype with a few counts. This rearrangement joins TRBV15 to TRBJ1-4; D remains ambiguous. This CDR3 contains 13 residues. In germline, CDR1 is LNHNV, CDR2 YYDKDF (reference sequence). Trimming took off 0 bases at V and 5 bases at J, with 4 bases between the two ends. This CDR3 reads CATSRDKNEKLFF. For the CDR3, the DNA is TGTGCCACCAGCAGAGACAAGAATGAAAAACTGTTTTTT.

V gene TRBV7-2 combines with J gene TRBJ2-2; D not certain. The CDR3 is 14 residues long. V lost 4 bases and J lost 3, with 9 bases in between. Germline CDR1 is SGHTA and CDR2 is FQGNSA. CDR3 sequence: CASSSTTYTGELFF. The CDR3 region has the DNA TGTGCCAGCAGCTCGACGACCTACACCGGGGAGCTGTTTTTT.

The chain uses TRBV28 and TRBJ2-5; TRBD1 matches 9 bases. The J call may be incorrect, as the DNA end agrees better with TRBJ2-1. Germline V gene data show CDR1 as MDHEN and CDR2 as SYDVKM. This CDR3 is 15 amino acids long. The CDR3 spells CASSKDRGSYNEQFF. The CDR3, as DNA: TGTGCCAGCAGCAAGGACAGGGGTTCCTACAATGAGCAGTTCTTC.

A few counts support this clonotype. As DNA, the CDR3 is TGCAGTGCTAGAAGGGTGAGGTACGAGCAGTACTTC. This codes for CSARRVRYEQYF. The rearrangement joins TRBV20-1 to TRBJ2-7, with D hard to call. The germline V and J ends were trimmed by 2 bases and 4 bases, with 9 bases remaining between them. CDR3 size: 12 residues. The germline V gene encodes CDR1 DFQATT and CDR2 SNEGSKA (reference sequence).

The chain employs TRBV29-1 and TRBJ1-1, with a tentative D call TRBD1 (6 bases). Between the trimmed V and J ends, which lost 5 bases and 3 bases, there was a span of 13 bases. The CDR3 totals 13 residues. Germline V gene lookup returns CDR1 SQVTM and CDR2 ANQGSEA. The CDR3 loop reads CSVLGQPYTEAFF. The CDR3 nucleotides are TGCAGCGTTTTAGGACAGCCATACACTGAAGCTTTCTTT.

This clonotype was observed a handful of times. The V call is TRBV5-1, the J call TRBJ2-3; D is possibly TRBD1 or TRBD2 (5 bases each). Germline loops: CDR1 SGHRS, CDR2 YFSETQ. Trimming left V 4 bases short and J 3 bases short, with 9 bases between. CDR3 length: 13 amino acids. The CDR3 bases are TGCGCCAGCAGCAAGGGACCAACAGATACGCAGTATTTT. This gives the protein CASSKGPTDTQYF.

This clonotype was seen a handful of times. Written as DNA, the CDR3 is TGTGCCAGCAGCTTAGGGGTCGGCGGGGCCCTTCAAGAGACCCAGTACTTC. It translates to CASSLGVGGALQETQYF. V gene TRBV7-2 combines with J gene TRBJ2-5, with TRBD2 as a possible D gene (6 bases). Trimming cost V 1 base and J 2 bases, with 17 bases left between them. The CDR3 totals 17 residues. In germline, CDR1 is SGHTA, CDR2 FQGNSA. Based on the CDR3 plus reference TRBV7-2 and TRBJ2-5, the full variable domain is GAGVSQSPSNKVTEKGKDVELRCDPISGHTALYWYRQSLGQGLEFLIYFQGNSAPDKSGLPSDRFSAERTGGSVSTLTIQRTQQEDSAVYLCASSLGVGGALQETQYFGPGTRLLVL.

The chain is built from TRBV7-2 and TRBJ2-7; possibly TRBD1 for D (6 bases). Trimming shortened V by 5 bases and J by 6 bases, and 14 bases separated the two germline ends. The CDR3 has 13 amino acids. Germline assignment: CDR1 SGHTA and CDR2 FQGNSA. The CDR3 reads CASSPLTGSEQYF. CDR3 coding DNA: TGTGCCAGCAGCCCATTGACAGGATCCGAGCAGTACTTC. The full variable domain, completed using reference TRBV7-2 and TRBJ2-7, is GAGVSQSPSNKVTEKGKDVELRCDPISGHTALYWYRQSLGQGLEFLIYFQGNSAPDKSGLPSDRFSAERTGGSVSTLTIQRTQQEDSAVYLCASSPLTGSEQYFGPGTRLTVT.

Only a few counts were recorded for this clonotype. The chain employs TRBV5-6 and TRBJ1-5; D is undetermined. CDR1 and CDR2 from the germline V gene are SGHDT and YYEEEE. The CDR3 covers 16 residues. The V gene lost 3 bases and the J gene lost 0 bases, with 13 bases spanning the gap. CDR3 nucleotide sequence: TGTGCCAGCAGCTCCCTCACGAGGAGTAGCAATCAGCCCCAGCATTTT. Encoded protein: CASSSLTRSSNQPQHF.

The sample holds many counts of this clonotype. This rearrangement joins TRBV7-2 to TRBJ2-7, with 13 bases matching TRBD2. The germline V gene encodes CDR1 SGHTA and CDR2 FQGNSA. This CDR3 has 19 amino acids. Losses at the gene ends were 0 bases for V and 0 bases for J; bases not matched to a gene: 8. As DNA, the CDR3 is TGTGCCAGCAGCTTAGCGCTAACTAGCGGGGGGGTTAGCTCCTACGAGCAGTACTTC. Translating it yields CASSLALTSGGVSSYEQYF.

The chain joins TRBV9 to TRBJ1-2, with D perhaps matching TRBD1 (6 bases). V dropped 3 bases and J dropped 1 base, with 13 bases sitting between them. The CDR3 extends over 15 amino acids. Germline lookup yields CDR1 SGDLS and CDR2 YYNGEE. CDR3 DNA: TGTGCCAGCAGCGGTCGGGACATATTTAACTATGGCTACACCTTC. Protein sequence: CASSGRDIFNYGYTF.

The chain recombines TRBV12-3 or TRBV12-4 with TRBJ1-2; TRBD1 might be the D (5 bases). This CDR3 has 14 amino acids. V dropped 4 bases and J dropped 3 bases, with 12 bases sitting between them. CDR3 coding DNA: TGTGCCAGCAGTTCAGGCCAGACAGACTATGGCTACACCTTC. Translated, it gives CASSSGQTDYGYTF.